A single T cell receptor (beta chain) is shown here with its context. There is no known antigen for this receptor. Base qualities were left out, and no much larger clone turns up one base away. The germline V gene gives CDR1 as MGHDK and CDR2 as SYGVNS. V is clipped by 4 bases and J by 3 bases, and the sequence between their germline boundaries is 12 bases long. The cysteine opens and the phenylalanine closes a CDR3 of 15 amino acids. Solely the CDR3 DNA is kept, with 45 bases framed from the first base. These data belong to a study of cytomegalovirus exposure and HLA in healthy donors (dated by TCRdb to 2016 to 2017). Some background on the complete study: According to an earlier analysis of 587 of the donors, roughly 180 million T cells yielded 117 million unique TCR beta sequences and about 280 Gb of sequence data. To decide whether each TCR beta V gene segment behaved as functional or pseudogenic, an earlier analysis of fewer than 750 of the donors relied on high-throughput TCR beta sequencing. HLA typing covered class I and class II loci at four-digit resolution. A later analysis re-examined previously published TCR beta repertoires from 500 to 700 donors and added high-resolution HLA genotyping to investigate patterns of TCR occurrence. An early release covering approximately 600 HLA-typed donors comprised approximately 300 gigabases of sequencing data and 85 million to 100 million unique TCR sequences. Rather than drawing on any new phenotypic data, the later analysis identified candidate immune exposures from TCR beta sequences and the way those sequences occurred across donors. Typing coverage varied by locus: about 620-630 donors for A, B, C, DRB1 and DQB1; 522 for DQA1; more than 600 for DPA1; some 470 for DPB1. Alongside the repertoire data, information on donor age, sex, ethnicity and CMV serostatus was compiled. High-throughput TCR immunosequencing, statistical association of individual TCRs with disease status, and machine learning were combined to predict cytomegalovirus infection status. The study was designed to test whether signatures of past pathogen exposure could be identified by cataloging public T cell receptors. Of the approximately 400 genotyped donors, over 70% fell in the genetic ancestry cluster associated with self-reported Caucasian donors. A separate validation cohort of approximately 130 different subjects was used in addition to the 666-subject first cohort. A later genetic analysis used genome-wide SNP genotypes for about three fifths of the 666 donors, treating that subset as a discovery cohort. Every repertoire in the discovery cohort had been generated on one and the same sequencing platform. On average, about 240,000 unique TCR beta nucleotide sequences were sequenced per donor among several hundred genotyped donors of the cohort, with about 17% of those sequences being non-productive. Roughly 5 DR-DQ haplotypes were treated as single units for association and clustering because of strong linkage in the cohort. The study profiled the T cell repertoires of under 700 subjects by immunosequencing and related them to cytomegalovirus serostatus. The paper as a whole reports these results and caveats: A cluster of highly shared sequence variants was judged likely to represent a technical artifact of the sequencing pipeline. Presence/absence analyses assumed roughly uniform sequencing depth across donors, an assumption that may not hold. Cytomegalovirus status was reported to be diagnosed by the classifier with high specificity and sensitivity in both the original and validation cohorts. A later genetic analysis reported fewer N-insertions in productive TCRs among donors in an Asian-associated ancestry cluster than the approximately 670-donor mean. A later analysis associated around 16,000 TCR beta sequences with specific HLA alleles at a false discovery rate of 0.05. In a later genetic analysis, a missense DCLRE1C variant was associated with V-gene and J-gene trimming of TCR beta chains, and the association was replicated in an independent cohort. Because HLA typing was unavailable for some donors at each locus, only the typed subset was used in association tests. For the cohort, immune exposure information was limited to CMV serostatus. Broadly in line with IMGT annotations, most TCR beta V segments showed up in productive rearrangements about 90% or about 30% of the time in an earlier analysis of several hundred of the donors. Across donors, most TCR sequences were observed very rarely, whereas some public TCRs were present in many individuals. The cohort was sequenced for TCR beta chains only, and without alpha or paired-chain data the features that could be detected were limited. In a later analysis, HLA-associated TCR beta chains were found to be more clonally expanded and to have lower generation probabilities than equally common non-associated chains. A later analysis reported that several top co-occurrence clusters appeared linked to parvovirus B19, influenza, CMV and Epstein-Barr virus. In a later analysis, most CMV-associated TCR beta chains were found to appear HLA-restricted, with HLA associations seemingly driven largely by CMV exposure. Correlated functional status among segregating V segments might reflect linkage disequilibrium, but an unknown experimental factor could not be ruled out. In a later analysis, the rate of TCR association differed among HLA loci, with DRB1 alleles having the most associated TCRs and HLA-C alleles having the fewest. A further reported finding was that TCR beta sequences accurately predicted the HLA-A and HLA-B alleles for most subjects in the first cohort. A total of 150 or so TCR beta chains were listed by the study as associated with cytomegalovirus. The authors suggested that the approach could potentially be extended to other disease states and immunological phenotypes. Three of the identified cytomegalovirus-associated TCR beta chains were confirmed in vitro to be specific for cytomegalovirus antigens. Seventeen rarely observed V segments, including chromosome 9 orphons, were excluded from the earlier analysis of about 500 of the donors because counts were too low. Because the 87-base-pair reads could not distinguish some IMGT-functional V segments, including TRBV6-2 and TRBV6-3, those segments were excluded. Assigning TCR associations to individual alleles was difficult when HLA alleles, especially DR and DQ, strongly co-occurred.

The cohort consisted of 670 or so healthy bone marrow donors. At the time of sampling, all cohort members were nominally healthy, though unrecorded immune exposures were likely present. The donor was CMV seronegative and belonged to the group of over 300 seronegative cohort members. A peripheral blood sample was collected from each donor, and TCR beta sequencing was performed on peripheral blood mononuclear cells. Genomic DNA was extracted from the blood cell samples with the Qiagen DNeasy Blood Extraction Kit. Library creation used the immunoSEQ multiplex PCR assay. The multiplex PCR relied on a mix of 60 forward primers for TCR Vbeta segments and 13 reverse primers for TCR Jbeta segments. Amplification of the CDR3 region of rearranged TCR beta genes was performed with a multiplex PCR assay on genomic DNA. The amplified TCR beta libraries were sequenced on the Illumina HiSeq System as 87-base-pair reads. In the paper's pipeline: Across the 666 repertoires, a later analysis counted approximately 83 million unique TCR beta chains, some 11 million of which were shared by at least two donors. Raw reads were error-corrected and collapsed into unique sequences by a nearest-neighbor algorithm in which closely related sequences were merged to remove PCR and sequencing errors. V, D and J gene segments were assigned by aligning CDR3 sequences to IMGT reference sequences. Each retained sequence needed at least a six-nucleotide match to both a V gene segment and a J gene segment. Rearrangements were called productive when the CDR3 lacked stop codons and stayed in frame with V and J; all others were non-productive. Following IMGT convention, CDR3 was defined as the stretch from the second conserved V-encoded cysteine up to the conserved J-encoded phenylalanine. Sequences without an unambiguous match to a single V gene segment were excluded from the earlier analysis of about 640 of the donors. In an earlier analysis of 587 of the donors, V segments were called functional above 56.7% productive rearrangements and were called segregating when the between-donor standard deviation exceeded 5%. A statistical classification framework was developed to diagnose cytomegalovirus status using the catalog of TCR beta chain sequences. A later analysis assigned V and J genes by comparing TCR nucleotide sequences with IMGT/GENE-DB human TR gene sequences. Using the TCRdist pipeline, a later analysis assigned CDR3 sequences along with most-parsimonious VDJ recombination scenarios. In a later analysis, each TCR beta chain was defined by its CDR3 amino acid sequence together with its V-gene family, and reads without a unique V-gene family were excluded. In a later analysis, 500 to 650 highly shared, low-generation-probability nucleotide sequences were removed to address suspected cross-contamination and a sequencing artifact. In a later analysis, a clonal expansion index for each public chain was calculated from normalized within-repertoire ranks of inferred template counts. In a later analysis, generation probabilities were computed using a VDJ recombination model fitted to out-of-frame rearrangements, and the results were checked against IGoR. In a later analysis, hypergeometric tests were used to score TCR-TCR, TCR-HLA and TCR-CMV co-occurrence, with a repertoire-size bias correction applied to TCR pairs. A later analysis estimated false discovery rates by permuting HLA or CMV assignments 20 times. In a later analysis, co-occurring TCRs were grouped using DBSCAN, and TCRdist sequence similarity was added for clustering within HLA-allele-positive subsets. Repertoires with fewer than 30,000 or more than 120,000 public chains were left out of co-occurrence clustering, as were a handful of repertoires with anomalous nucleotide sharing. Not all clones reach the TCRdb copy of this immuneACCESS table, which keeps in-frame sequences only. Checked studies attribute under half of the gap to unresolved V genes and leave the rest unexplained. That table is the source of V, J and clone size, and D and trimming were worked out from the DNA. A total of more than 150,000 clones appear in this sample, 82% of them only once. Jointly, the top ten make up about 0.8% of the sample.

This receptor chain uses TRBV25-1 and TRBJ1-4; the D gene is perhaps TRBD1, on 6 matching bases. The sequenced sample consisted of PBMCs. The sequence came from a young woman in good health and CMV-seronegative. The DNA reads TGTGCCAGCAGTGGCCAGGGGTTAGCTAATGAAAAACTGTTTTTT. Its product reads: CASSGQGLANEKLFF. Reference TRBV25-1 and TRBJ1-4 genes cover what lies past the CDR3, so the full variable domain is EADIYQTPRYLVIGTGKKITLECSQTMGHDKMYWYQQDPGMELHLIHYSYGVNSTEKGDLSSESTVSRIRTEHFPLTLESARPSHTSQYLCASSGQGLANEKLFFGSGTQLSVL.